This T cell receptor (beta chain) appears in the sequencing data of a study of cytomegalovirus exposure and HLA in healthy donors. The PCR contained 60 Vbeta and 13 Jbeta primers. The protocol was immunoSEQ multiplex PCR, while the TCRdb copy is restricted to in-frame clones and leaves out a portion. Of 130,000 to 150,000 clones in the sample, roughly 80% were seen once. V dropped 6 bases and J dropped 8 bases, with 13 bases sitting between them. The length of the CDR3 is 12 residues. Germline CDR1 and CDR2: LGHNT and FRNRAP. This receptor was obtained from a woman between 40 and 50 years old in good health and CMV-seropositive. This chain links TRBV12-5 with TRBJ1-2, with D possibly TRBD1 on 5 matching bases. Sequenced input: PBMCs. CDR3 bases: TGTGCTAGTGGCCAAGACAGCGAGGGCTACACCTTC. It specifies CASGQDSEGYTF.